The 26 T cell receptor beta chains below were found in one sample sequenced in a study of blood T cell repertoires in COVID-19. The method was immunoSEQ multiplex PCR; TCRdb's version includes in-frame clones alone and lacks a portion of them. The sample has roughly 270,000 clones, around 90% seen once. Sequencing used peripheral blood. These TCRs come from a young man with active or convalescent COVID-19.

The V gene is TRBV28, the J gene TRBJ2-3; possibly TRBD2 for D (5 bases). This CDR3 contains 16 residues. Trimming took off 5 bases at V and 3 bases at J, with 18 bases between the two ends. Per the germline V gene, CDR1 is MDHEN and CDR2 is SYDVKM. The CDR3 region is CASSPPGFGVTDTQYF. The CDR3 DNA reads as TGTGCCAGCAGTCCCCCCGGATTCGGGGTGACAGATACGCAGTATTTT.

This clone was counted a single time. The chain employs TRBV5-1 and TRBJ2-5, with 7 bases lining up with TRBD1. There are 15 residues in the CDR3. In germline, CDR1 is SGHRS, CDR2 YFSETQ. V was pared by 0 bases and J by 4 bases, with 6 bases of the junction left unmatched. The CDR3, as DNA: TGCGCCAGCAGCTTGGGGACAGGTTGGGGAGAGACCCAGTACTTC. It encodes CASSLGTGWGETQYF. The full variable domain, its missing parts supplied by reference TRBV5-1 and TRBJ2-5, is KAGVTQTPRYLIKTRGQQVTLSCSPISGHRSVSWYQQTPGQGLQFLFEYFSETQRNKGNFPGRFSGRQFSNSRSEMNVSTLELGDSALYLCASSLGTGWGETQYFGPGTRLLVL.

The chain recombines TRBV12-3 or TRBV12-4 with TRBJ2-1, with D unclear. The CDR3 is 12 amino acids. Trimming stripped 3 bases from V and 7 bases from J, with 7 bases between. CDR3 sequence (DNA): TGTGCCAGCAGTTTTGTCAGGAATGAGCAGTTCTTC. Encoded protein: CASSFVRNEQFF.

This clone was observed a single time. The chain joins TRBV6-5 to TRBJ1-5; D remains unclear. This CDR3 has 15 amino acids. Trimming pared 5 bases from V and 0 bases from J, leaving 11 bases between. Germline CDR1 MNHEY, CDR2 SVGAGI. The CDR3 nucleotides are TGTGCCAGCAGTACGAACAACTATAGCAATCAGCCCCAGCATTTT. Its translation: CASSTNNYSNQPQHF.

The CDR3 nucleotides read TGTGCCAGTAGTATTTATGCGCGAAGCTCCTACAATGAGCAGTTCTTC. It encodes CASSIYARSSYNEQFF. The V gene is TRBV19, the J gene TRBJ2-1; D is uncertain. Germline assignment: CDR1 LNHDA and CDR2 SQIVND (reference sequence). The CDR3 spans 16 residues. The V and J ends lost 3 bases and 0 bases respectively, with 12 bases between them. Combining the CDR3 with reference TRBV19 and TRBJ2-1 gives the whole variable domain DGGITQSPKYLFRKEGQNVTLSCEQNLNHDAMYWYRQDPGQGLRLIYYSQIVNDFQKGDIAEGYSVSREKKESFPLTVTSAQKNPTAFYLCASSIYARSSYNEQFFGPGTRLTVL.

The J gene is TRBJ1-1, the V gene TRBV29-1, with D unresolved. The germline gives CDR1 SQVTM, CDR2 ANQGSEA. The CDR3 covers 16 residues. V was trimmed by 8 bases and J by 8 bases, leaving 30 bases between them. In nucleotides, the CDR3 is TGCAGCTTTCCACCCCCAAAGACTACAGTTTTTGTGGAAGCTTTCTTT. This sequence encodes CSFPPPKTTVFVEAFF. The whole variable domain, remainder taken from reference TRBV29-1 and TRBJ1-1, is SAVISQKPSRDICQRGTSLTIQCQVDSQVTMMFWYRQQPGQSLTLIATANQGSEATYESGFVIDKFPISRPNLTFSTLTVSNMSPEDSSIYLCSFPPPKTTVFVEAFFGQGTRLTVV.

This clone has a count of ten or more. Written as DNA, the CDR3 is TGTGCCAGCAGCGCCGGGACAGGGGCTAACTATGGCTACACCTTC. This translates into CASSAGTGANYGYTF. The chain links TRBV9 to TRBJ1-2; 10 bases are shared with TRBD1. V was clipped by 3 bases and J by 0 bases; unmatched bases: 2. CDR1 is SGDLS, CDR2 YYNGEE, per germline. The CDR3 covers 15 residues.

This sequence joins TRBV7-9 and TRBJ2-3; 8 positions agree with TRBD1. Per germline, CDR1 SEHNR and CDR2 FQNEAQ (reference sequence). This CDR3 region has 13 residues. The junction had 0 bases not matched to a gene; V was cut back by 4 bases and J by 3 bases. CDR3 region: CASSYRGTDTQYF. In DNA form, the CDR3 reads TGTGCCAGCAGCTACAGGGGGACAGATACGCAGTATTTT.

This chain links TRBV18 with TRBJ2-1, with D maybe TRBD2 (5 bases). This CDR3 is 14 amino acids long. Between the trimmed V and J ends, which lost 5 bases and 6 bases, there was a span of 14 bases. Looked up from germline, CDR1 is KGHSH and CDR2 is LQKENI. CDR3 DNA: TGTGCCAGCTCATCGGGGATTTGGGGCAATGAGCAGTTCTTC. Translating gives CASSSGIWGNEQFF.

Only one count was recorded for this clone. The gene calls are TRBV4-1 and TRBJ1-5; 10 bases fit TRBD1. CDR3 size: 18 residues. The germline V gene has CDR1 MGHRA and CDR2 YSYEKL. V trimming: 3 bases; J trimming: 7 bases; junction bases outside the gene matches: 15. This CDR3 reads CASSQDWVGGQGRQPQHF. DNA for the CDR3: TGCGCCAGCAGCCAGGATTGGGTTGGGGGACAGGGGAGGCAGCCCCAGCATTTT.

The rearrangement uses TRBV7-2 and TRBJ2-3; 8 bases fit TRBD1. The germline CDR1 and CDR2 sequences are SGHTA and FQGNSA. This CDR3 comprises 16 residues. V lost 3 bases, J lost 1 base, and 6 bases stayed unmatched. The CDR3 loop is CASSFVPGQGTDTQYF. The CDR3 bases are TGTGCCAGCAGCTTCGTCCCGGGACAGGGCACAGATACGCAGTATTTT.

The chain couples TRBV19 to TRBJ2-5; D perhaps matches TRBD1 (5 bases). The CDR3 sequence is 14 residues long. V was shortened by 4 bases and J by 5 bases, with 14 bases between the two germline ends. From germline, CDR1 is LNHDA and CDR2 SQIVND (reference sequence). The CDR3 nucleotides are TGTGCCAGTAGTACGGAAGGGGTAGTTGAGACCCAGTACTTC. It yields the protein CASSTEGVVETQYF.

The chain carries TRBV29-1 and TRBJ2-1, with TRBD2 matching over 13 bases. The CDR3 spans 13 residues. Trimming at V came to 3 bases and at J to 9 bases, leaving 2 bases not matched to a gene. CDR1 and CDR2 (germline): SQVTM, ANQGSEA. CDR3 coding DNA: TGCAGCGTTGATAGACTAGCGGGGGGTGAGCAGTTCTTC. As protein: CSVDRLAGGEQFF.

This clone occurred a few times. This rearrangement joins TRBV3-1 (or the pseudogene TRBV3-2) to TRBJ1-5, with unresolved D. The CDR3 has 13 residues. V lost 1 base to trimming and J lost 6 bases, with 7 bases between them. Germline V lookup: CDR1 LGHDT, CDR2 YNNKEL (reference sequence). The CDR3 loop reads CASSQGGLQPQHF. The CDR3 DNA reads TGTGCCAGCAGCCAAGGAGGGCTTCAGCCCCAGCATTTT.

The V and J genes are TRBV19 and TRBJ2-6; D is perhaps TRBD1 (5 bases). V was pared by 5 bases and J by 0 bases, with 14 bases between. The length of the CDR3 is 17 residues. Germline V gene data show CDR1 as LNHDA and CDR2 as SQIVND (reference sequence). CDR3 bases: TGTGCCAGTAGTTCCGGACATCTCAGCTCTGGGGCCAACGTCCTGACTTTC. It yields the protein CASSSGHLSSGANVLTF.

The chain has TRBV11-2 and TRBJ2-1; a possible D gene is TRBD2 (6 bases). Germline values: CDR1 SGHAT, CDR2 FQNNGV. The V gene lost 5 bases and the J gene lost 6 bases, with 14 bases spanning the gap. CDR3 length equals 14 residues. CDR3 DNA: TGTGCCAGCAGCCGGGGGACTGGATTCAATGAGCAGTTCTTC. Translated: CASSRGTGFNEQFF.

This clone was observed a few times. V is TRBV20-1 and J is TRBJ2-7, with TRBD1 matching over 7 bases. Germline CDR1 and CDR2: DFQATT and SNEGSKA (reference sequence). Germline trimming cut 3 bases from V and 4 bases from J; bases unmatched to any gene: 9. CDR3 length: 14 amino acids. The CDR3 DNA reads as TGCAGTGCTAGTTTAGGGGGCAGGTCTTACGAGCAGTACTTC. Amino acid sequence: CSASLGGRSYEQYF.

The J gene is TRBJ2-2, the V gene TRBV4-2; TRBD2 matches at 14 bases. V was clipped by 4 bases and J by 4 bases; unmatched bases: 11. CDR3 length: 19 residues. Germline loops: CDR1 LGHNA, CDR2 YNFKEQ. The chain's CDR3 is CASSLGTSGGLGGTGELFF. DNA for the CDR3: TGTGCCAGCAGCCTGGGGACTAGCGGGGGTCTAGGCGGCACCGGGGAGCTGTTTTTT.

The chain links TRBV29-1 to TRBJ2-3; 9 nucleotides line up with TRBD1. CDR1 is SQVTM and CDR2 is ANQGSEA in the germline V gene. The V segment lost 7 bases and the J segment 4 bases; nucleotides outside the gene matches: 12. This CDR3 is 15 amino acids long. DNA of the CDR3: TGCAGCGGCTACCGGACAGGGGAGGGTCCAGATACGCAGTATTTT. Amino acid sequence: CSGYRTGEGPDTQYF.

This clone has a count of ten or more. The chain combines TRBV14 with TRBJ1-6; possible D gene TRBD1, 5 bases. Germline loops: CDR1 SGHDN, CDR2 FVKESK. The length of the CDR3 is 16 residues. Trimming pared 0 bases from V and 9 bases from J, leaving 15 bases between. The CDR3 DNA reads as TGTGCCAGCAGCCAAGATCGGGTAGGGGTTCGTTCACCCCTCCACTTT. Translation: CASSQDRVGVRSPLHF.

CDR3 in DNA: TGTGCCAGCAGCCAGGAGGTTAGCGGAACGAACACCGGGGAGCTGTTTTTT. Translating it yields CASSQEVSGTNTGELFF. The chain joins TRBV11-2 to TRBJ2-2, with D tentatively TRBD2 (6 bases). Germline lookup yields CDR1 SGHAT and CDR2 FQNNGV. This CDR3 has 17 amino acids. With 5 bases removed from V and 0 bases from J, the gap between germline ends came to 16 bases.

The gene calls are TRBV4-1 and TRBJ2-2; D perhaps matches TRBD1 (5 bases). CDR1 is MGHRA, CDR2 YSYEKL, per germline. This CDR3 region has 17 residues. Trimming left V 1 base short and J 0 bases short, with 12 bases between. The CDR3 protein is CASSQASATANTGELFF. Here the CDR3 DNA reads TGCGCCAGCAGCCAAGCGTCCGCGACAGCGAACACCGGGGAGCTGTTTTTT.

The rearrangement joins TRBV6-5 to TRBJ2-2; the match to TRBD2 covers 9 bases. Per the germline V gene, CDR1 is MNHEY and CDR2 is SVGAGI. V lost 0 bases and J lost 7; bases outside the gene matches: 6. The length of the CDR3 is 16 residues. CDR3 in amino acids: CASSYSRGGRIGELFF. The CDR3 nucleotides are TGTGCCAGCAGTTACTCGCGGGGGGGCCGAATCGGGGAGCTGTTTTTT.

V usage is TRBV19 and J usage is TRBJ2-2; D may be TRBD1 (5 bases). The V and J ends lost 6 bases and 7 bases respectively, with 15 bases between them. Germline CDR1 reads LNHDA; CDR2 reads SQIVND (reference sequence). This CDR3 has 14 residues. In DNA, the CDR3 is TGTGCCAGTAGGCCAGGGCCCCTAGTCGGGGAGCTGTTTTTT. Protein: CASRPGPLVGELFF.

The V gene is TRBV4-1, the J gene TRBJ2-5; 8 nucleotides line up with TRBD2. Germline loops: CDR1 MGHRA, CDR2 YSYEKL. The length of the CDR3 is 17 residues. V lost 0 bases, J lost 2 bases, and 8 bases stayed unmatched. This CDR3 is CASSQDLGGGPQETQYF. CDR3 DNA sequence: TGCGCCAGCAGCCAAGATTTGGGCGGGGGGCCACAAGAGACCCAGTACTTC.

The chain is built from TRBV5-1 and TRBJ2-7, with TRBD1 matching over 9 bases. Germline values: CDR1 SGHRS, CDR2 YFSETQ. The CDR3 is made up of 14 amino acids. J lost 3 bases, V lost 4 bases, and 5 bases had no gene match. The CDR3 sequence is CASSTGTGFYEQYF. The CDR3 nucleotides read TGCGCCAGCAGCACCGGGACAGGGTTCTACGAGCAGTACTTC.